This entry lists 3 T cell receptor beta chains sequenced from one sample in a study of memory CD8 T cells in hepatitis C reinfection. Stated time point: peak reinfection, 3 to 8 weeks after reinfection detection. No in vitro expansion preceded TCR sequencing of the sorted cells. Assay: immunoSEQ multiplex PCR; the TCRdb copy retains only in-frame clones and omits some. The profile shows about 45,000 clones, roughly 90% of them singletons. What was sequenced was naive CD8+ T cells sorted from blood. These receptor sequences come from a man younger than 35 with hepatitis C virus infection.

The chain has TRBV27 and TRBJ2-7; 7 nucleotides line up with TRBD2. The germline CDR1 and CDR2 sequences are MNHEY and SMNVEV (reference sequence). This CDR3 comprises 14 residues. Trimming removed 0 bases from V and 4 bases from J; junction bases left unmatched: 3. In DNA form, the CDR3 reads TGTGCCAGCAGTTTATCTTGGGAGGGGTACGAGCAGTACTTC. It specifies CASSLSWEGYEQYF.

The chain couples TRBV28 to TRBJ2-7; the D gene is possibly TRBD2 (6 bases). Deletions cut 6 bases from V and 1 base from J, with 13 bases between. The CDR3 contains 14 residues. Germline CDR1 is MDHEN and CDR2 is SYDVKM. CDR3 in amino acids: CASRPSGESYEQYF. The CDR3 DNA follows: TGTGCCAGCAGGCCCTCGGGAGAATCCTACGAGCAGTACTTC.

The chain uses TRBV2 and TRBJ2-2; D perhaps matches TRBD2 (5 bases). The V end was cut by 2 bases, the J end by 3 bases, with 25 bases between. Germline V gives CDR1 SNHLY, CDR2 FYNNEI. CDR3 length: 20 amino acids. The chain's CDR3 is CASSEPRGGRGSDDTGELFF. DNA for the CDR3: TGTGCCAGCAGTGAACCTCGCGGTGGCCGGGGATCAGACGACACCGGGGAGCTGTTTTTT. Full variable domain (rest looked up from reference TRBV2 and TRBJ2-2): EPEVTQTPSHQVTQMGQEVILRCVPISNHLYFYWYRQILGQKVEFLVSFYNNEISEKSEIFDDQFSVERPDGSNFTLKIRSTKLEDSAMYFCASSEPRGGRGSDDTGELFFGEGSRLTVL.